Sequencing of this TCR beta chain was carried out in a study of blood T cell repertoires in COVID-19. Overall study context: Samples taken during acute and convalescent COVID-19 were collected in the United States, Italy and Spain. PBMCs, B-cell-depleted T cells, or T cells provided the cDNA or gDNA that made up the material.

The V gene lost 6 bases and the J gene lost 2 bases, with 8 bases spanning the gap. The CDR3 is made up of 13 amino acids. Germline V gene data show CDR1 as MNHEY and CDR2 as SVGAGI. Original processing methods: Reference gene primer amplification gave nucleated cell count estimates. Data came from immunoSEQ multiplex PCR; TCRdb stores just in-frame clones and leaves some out. That table supplies the V and J calls and clone size; D and trimming were determined from the DNA. The sample has about 60,000 clones; around 90% are singletons. The sequenced sample was peripheral blood. The sequence was collected from a man between 60 and 75 years old with acute or convalescent COVID-19. This rearrangement joins TRBV6-5 to TRBJ1-5; D is ambiguous. The CDR3 spells CASRRHGNQPQHF. The CDR3 DNA sequence: TGTGCCAGCAGGAGACACGGCAATCAGCCCCAGCATTTT.